Sequencing of this TCR beta chain was carried out in a study of T-cell reconstitution after alpha-beta-depleted transplantation in children. Study results and caveats: Several hundred expanded graft clones reportedly supplied alpha-beta T cells about two months after transplant. T-cell counts and diversity at one year following transplant were attributed mainly to newly produced T cells. Surviving recipient T cells and intrathymic progenitors accounted for some patients' high TCRbeta diversity at day 60.

In the case of this clonotype: What it binds is unknown.

Unique molecular identifiers featured in how the TCRbeta library was prepared. One entry per CDR3 protein results from TCRdb running MiXCR on the PCR reads. The repertoire holds fewer than 750,000 distinct CDR3 sequences, more than 20% seen once, with 30% to 40% in the top ten. The V gene end was trimmed by 3 bases and the J gene end by 3 bases; junction bases not matched to a gene: 4. This CDR3 contains 14 residues. Germline loops: CDR1 SQVTM, CDR2 ANQGSEA. The chain is built from TRBV29-1 and TRBJ2-1, with 8 bases lining up with TRBD2. This receptor was identified in a boy under two years old with Wiskott-Aldrich syndrome, due to receive a stem cell transplant. The sample in question was PBMCs, obtained before TCRalphabeta/CD19-depleted stem cell transplant. Here the CDR3 reads CSVDELAGYNEQFF. Written as DNA, the CDR3 is TGCAGCGTTGACGAGCTAGCGGGCTACAATGAGCAGTTCTTC.